This is a list of T cell receptor beta chains from one sample in a study of blood T cell repertoires in COVID-19. TCRdb's copy holds only in-frame clones and misses some; the assay was immunoSEQ multiplex PCR. This sample yields roughly 100,000 clones, of which more than 90% are seen a single time; 4.2% belongs to the top ten. The sample was peripheral blood. Every receptor here comes from a man between 18 and 35 years old with acute or convalescent COVID-19. Both conserved end residues are part of each CDR3. Fields, in order: clone size, J gene, V gene, D gene, CDR3 protein, CDR3 DNA. A D gene is named only where the DNA matches it firmly. Only some rows state a clone size, as once, few, many or a class for expanded clones.

- TRBJ1-2 TRBV30 TRBD1 CAWLDRRAFYGYTF TGTGCCTGGTTGGACAGGCGCGCCTTCTATGGCTACACCTTC
- TRBJ2-6 TRBV5-1 - CASSLEAGSGANVLTF TGCGCCAGCAGCTTGGAAGCCGGCTCTGGGGCCAACGTCCTGACTTTC
- TRBJ2-3 TRBV7-9 - CASSSLDTQYF TGTGCCAGCAGCTCCCTGGATACGCAGTATTTT
- TRBJ1-1 TRBV13 - CASSLSGGPGNTEAFF TGTGCCAGCAGCTTATCGGGGGGCCCAGGGAACACTGAAGCTTTCTTT
- TRBJ2-7 TRBV7-9 - CASSQRDSGPISYEQYF TGTGCCAGCAGCCAGAGGGACTCCGGGCCCATATCCTACGAGCAGTACTTC
- TRBJ2-1 TRBV5-1 - CASSFAALGGEQFF TGCGCCAGCAGCTTTGCCGCTCTAGGGGGTGAGCAGTTCTTC
few TRBJ1-6 TRBV18 - CASSAPGYNSPLHF TGTGCCAGCTCAGCGCCGGGGTATAATTCACCCCTCCACTTT
- TRBJ1-1 TRBV4-1 - CASSQPDSPKAFF TGCGCCAGCAGCCAACCGGACAGTCCTAAAGCTTTCTTT
- TRBJ2-1 TRBV25-1 TRBD2 CASSEELADVNEQFF TGTGCCAGCAGTGAAGAGCTAGCGGATGTCAATGAGCAGTTCTTC
- TRBJ1-2 TRBV3-1/TRBV3-2 - CASSQESEALFYGYTF TGTGCCAGCAGCCAAGAATCCGAGGCCCTATTCTATGGCTACACCTTC
- TRBJ2-2 TRBV12-5 - CASGNPGHTNTGELFF TGTGCTAGTGGTAACCCGGGACACACGAACACCGGGGAGCTGTTTTTT
once TRBJ1-3 TRBV5-1 - CASSLGPESSGNTIYF TGCGCCAGCAGCTTGGGACCGGAGAGCTCTGGAAACACCATATATTTT
- TRBJ1-2 TRBV18 - CASSPEGENNYGYTF TGTGCCAGCTCACCCGAGGGGGAGAATAACTATGGCTACACCTTC
- TRBJ1-2 TRBV15 TRBD1 CATSRDLDRAPYGYTF TGTGCCACCAGCAGAGATTTGGACAGGGCCCCCTATGGCTACACCTTC
- TRBJ1-3 TRBV30 TRBD1 CAWSAIDRVRDTIYF TGTGCCTGGAGTGCGATCGACAGGGTCCGAGACACCATATATTTT
- TRBJ2-3 TRBV6-5 - CASTTGSSTDTQYF TGTGCCAGCACTACAGGTTCTAGCACAGATACGCAGTATTTT
- TRBJ2-6 TRBV2 - CASQGLSGANVLTF TGTGCCAGCCAGGGACTCTCTGGGGCCAACGTCCTGACTTTC
- TRBJ2-7 TRBV29-1 - CSGGSGYEQYF TGCAGCGGGGGGTCCGGCTACGAGCAGTACTTC
- TRBJ2-3 TRBV3-1/TRBV3-2 TRBD2 CASSLTSGRGTDTQYF TGTGCCAGCAGCCTGACTAGCGGGAGAGGCACAGATACGCAGTATTTT
- TRBJ1-2 TRBV6-4 TRBD1 CASSRGQGATGYTF TGTGCCAGCAGTCGGGGACAGGGGGCGACTGGCTACACCTTC
- TRBJ2-1 TRBV7-9 - CASSLLAHSYNEQFF TGTGCCAGCAGCTTACTAGCGCACTCCTACAATGAGCAGTTCTTC
- TRBJ2-6 TRBV18 - CASSPSFTGLSGANVLTF TGTGCCAGCTCACCTAGTTTTACAGGCCTATCTGGGGCCAACGTCCTGACTTTC
- TRBJ1-2 TRBV9 - CASTPSDLARGYGYTF TGTGCCAGCACGCCTAGCGATTTGGCCCGGGGCTATGGCTACACCTTC
- TRBJ1-5 TRBV18 TRBD1 CASSPLQGGGQPQHF TGTGCCAGCTCACCACTACAGGGGGGCGGGCAGCCCCAGCATTTT
- TRBJ2-5 TRBV10-3 - CAISASSQETQYF TGTGCCATCAGTGCGTCTTCTCAAGAGACCCAGTACTTC
- TRBJ1-6 TRBV30 - CAWSFGDNSPLHF TGTGCCTGGAGTTTCGGGGATAATTCACCCCTCCACTTT
- TRBJ2-3 TRBV20-1 - CSASNGEAPSTDTQYF TGCAGTGCTAGTAATGGCGAGGCCCCTAGCACAGATACGCAGTATTTT
- TRBJ1-2 TRBV11-2 - CASSAGTRINYGYTF TGTGCCAGCAGCGCCGGGACTCGGATTAACTATGGCTACACCTTC
- TRBJ1-4 TRBV5-1 TRBD1 CASSLAGGTGEKLFF TGCGCCAGCAGCTTGGCTGGGGGGACAGGTGAAAAACTGTTTTTT
- TRBJ1-3 TRBV5-1 - CASSRDKSGNTIYF TGCGCCAGCAGCCGGGACAAATCTGGAAACACCATATATTTT
once TRBJ2-1 TRBV10-1 - CASSAVSSYNEQFF TGCGCCAGTTCAGCGGTTAGCTCCTACAATGAGCAGTTCTTC
- TRBJ1-5 TRBV6-2/TRBV6-3 - CASSYSTDQPQHF TGTGCCAGCAGTTACTCAACAGACCAGCCCCAGCATTTT
- TRBJ1-2 TRBV27 - CASSFSGGISYGYTF TGTGCCAGCAGTTTCAGTGGGGGCATTAGCTATGGCTACACCTTC
- TRBJ2-6 TRBV11-3 TRBD1 CASSTGDPGANVLTF TGTGCCAGCAGCACAGGGGACCCTGGGGCCAACGTCCTGACTTTC
once TRBJ2-1 TRBV11-2 TRBD2 CASSLGPPSGGAWVNEQFF TGTGCCAGCAGCTTAGGGCCGCCTAGCGGGGGGGCTTGGGTCAATGAGCAGTTCTTC
- TRBJ1-1 TRBV27 - CASSLVRQGYTEAFF TGTGCCAGCAGTTTAGTAAGGCAGGGATACACTGAAGCTTTCTTT
- TRBJ2-2 TRBV19 - CASSIRGGATNTGELFF TGTGCCAGTAGTATACGTGGCGGGGCGACGAACACCGGGGAGCTGTTTTTT
- TRBJ2-7 TRBV28 TRBD1 CASGASTGTEFHEQYF TGTGCCAGCGGAGCCTCTACTGGGACAGAGTTCCACGAGCAGTACTTC
few TRBJ2-3 TRBV5-1 - CANSLTGAPTDTQYF TGCGCCAACTCACTCACGGGAGCCCCCACAGATACGCAGTATTTT
- TRBJ1-6 TRBV6-5 TRBD1 CASSRTGGMNSPLHF TGTGCCAGCAGCCGGACAGGGGGCATGAATTCACCCCTCCACTTT
- TRBJ1-2 TRBV3-1/TRBV3-2 - CASSPGAVGGYTF TGTGCCAGCAGCCCAGGGGCCGTCGGTGGCTACACCTTC
- TRBJ2-2 TRBV9 TRBD2 CASSALAGGTGELFF TGTGCCAGCAGCGCCCTAGCGGGGGGGACCGGGGAGCTGTTTTTT
- TRBJ2-7 TRBV7-9 - CASSTTGFGYEQYF TGTGCCAGCAGCACTACAGGGTTTGGCTACGAGCAGTACTTC
- TRBJ2-7 TRBV12-2 - CASRLGLRDREMRSYEQYF TGTGCAAGTCGCTTAGGACTCCGGGACAGGGAAATGAGGTCCTACGAGCAGTACTTC
- TRBJ1-1 TRBV2 TRBD1 CASIETGMNTEAFF TGTGCCAGCATTGAGACAGGGATGAACACTGAAGCTTTCTTT
once TRBJ1-1 TRBV15 - CATSRGGMGGTEAFF TGTGCCACCAGCAGAGGGGGGATGGGGGGCACTGAAGCTTTCTTT
- TRBJ1-6 TRBV9 - CASSVGISGEDNSPLHF TGTGCCAGCAGCGTAGGGATTTCCGGCGAGGATAATTCACCCCTCCACTTT
- TRBJ1-4 TRBV6-5 - CASSKTASNEKLFF TGTGCCAGCAGTAAGACAGCCTCCAATGAAAAACTGTTTTTT
- TRBJ1-2 TRBV30 TRBD1 CAWTSGQGYGYTF TGTGCCTGGACTTCGGGACAGGGCTATGGCTACACCTTC
- TRBJ1-5 TRBV19 TRBD1 CASSIRSRGQRDQPQHF TGTGCCAGTAGTATTCGGTCGAGGGGGCAAAGAGATCAGCCCCAGCATTTT
- TRBJ1-1 TRBV13 - CASSSPGTKGNTEAFF TGTGCCAGCAGCTCGCCCGGGACAAAAGGGAACACTGAAGCTTTCTTT
- TRBJ2-7 TRBV27 TRBD1 CASSWDGTGGFEQYF TGTGCCAGCAGTTGGGACGGGACAGGGGGCTTCGAGCAGTACTTC
- TRBJ2-5 TRBV5-6 TRBD1 CASSYRDRVMETQYF TGTGCCAGCAGCTACCGAGACAGGGTAATGGAGACCCAGTACTTC
- TRBJ2-7 TRBV12-3/TRBV12-4 - CASSSHINEQYF TGTGCCAGCAGTTCCCACATCAACGAGCAGTACTTC
- TRBJ2-1 TRBV27 TRBD1 CASNPLLQGAGYNEQFF TGTGCCAGTAACCCGCTGCTACAGGGGGCGGGCTACAATGAGCAGTTCTTC
- TRBJ1-5 TRBV30 - CAWSEYYSNQPQHF TGTGCCTGGAGTGAGTACTATAGCAATCAGCCCCAGCATTTT
- TRBJ2-3 TRBV7-9 TRBD2 CASSHQRDWRNTQYF TGTGCCAGCAGCCATCAGCGGGATTGGAGAAATACGCAGTATTTT
- TRBJ2-7 TRBV7-8 TRBD2 CASSLRAGGSYEQYF TGTGCCAGCAGCTTACGGGCGGGGGGTTCCTACGAGCAGTACTTC
- TRBJ2-5 TRBV14 TRBD1 CASSPGNRGEETQYF TGTGCCAGCAGCCCAGGGAACAGGGGCGAAGAGACCCAGTACTTC
- TRBJ2-7 TRBV6-6 - CASSSWSTGTEQYF TGTGCCAGCAGTTCCTGGTCCACGGGTACCGAGCAGTACTTC